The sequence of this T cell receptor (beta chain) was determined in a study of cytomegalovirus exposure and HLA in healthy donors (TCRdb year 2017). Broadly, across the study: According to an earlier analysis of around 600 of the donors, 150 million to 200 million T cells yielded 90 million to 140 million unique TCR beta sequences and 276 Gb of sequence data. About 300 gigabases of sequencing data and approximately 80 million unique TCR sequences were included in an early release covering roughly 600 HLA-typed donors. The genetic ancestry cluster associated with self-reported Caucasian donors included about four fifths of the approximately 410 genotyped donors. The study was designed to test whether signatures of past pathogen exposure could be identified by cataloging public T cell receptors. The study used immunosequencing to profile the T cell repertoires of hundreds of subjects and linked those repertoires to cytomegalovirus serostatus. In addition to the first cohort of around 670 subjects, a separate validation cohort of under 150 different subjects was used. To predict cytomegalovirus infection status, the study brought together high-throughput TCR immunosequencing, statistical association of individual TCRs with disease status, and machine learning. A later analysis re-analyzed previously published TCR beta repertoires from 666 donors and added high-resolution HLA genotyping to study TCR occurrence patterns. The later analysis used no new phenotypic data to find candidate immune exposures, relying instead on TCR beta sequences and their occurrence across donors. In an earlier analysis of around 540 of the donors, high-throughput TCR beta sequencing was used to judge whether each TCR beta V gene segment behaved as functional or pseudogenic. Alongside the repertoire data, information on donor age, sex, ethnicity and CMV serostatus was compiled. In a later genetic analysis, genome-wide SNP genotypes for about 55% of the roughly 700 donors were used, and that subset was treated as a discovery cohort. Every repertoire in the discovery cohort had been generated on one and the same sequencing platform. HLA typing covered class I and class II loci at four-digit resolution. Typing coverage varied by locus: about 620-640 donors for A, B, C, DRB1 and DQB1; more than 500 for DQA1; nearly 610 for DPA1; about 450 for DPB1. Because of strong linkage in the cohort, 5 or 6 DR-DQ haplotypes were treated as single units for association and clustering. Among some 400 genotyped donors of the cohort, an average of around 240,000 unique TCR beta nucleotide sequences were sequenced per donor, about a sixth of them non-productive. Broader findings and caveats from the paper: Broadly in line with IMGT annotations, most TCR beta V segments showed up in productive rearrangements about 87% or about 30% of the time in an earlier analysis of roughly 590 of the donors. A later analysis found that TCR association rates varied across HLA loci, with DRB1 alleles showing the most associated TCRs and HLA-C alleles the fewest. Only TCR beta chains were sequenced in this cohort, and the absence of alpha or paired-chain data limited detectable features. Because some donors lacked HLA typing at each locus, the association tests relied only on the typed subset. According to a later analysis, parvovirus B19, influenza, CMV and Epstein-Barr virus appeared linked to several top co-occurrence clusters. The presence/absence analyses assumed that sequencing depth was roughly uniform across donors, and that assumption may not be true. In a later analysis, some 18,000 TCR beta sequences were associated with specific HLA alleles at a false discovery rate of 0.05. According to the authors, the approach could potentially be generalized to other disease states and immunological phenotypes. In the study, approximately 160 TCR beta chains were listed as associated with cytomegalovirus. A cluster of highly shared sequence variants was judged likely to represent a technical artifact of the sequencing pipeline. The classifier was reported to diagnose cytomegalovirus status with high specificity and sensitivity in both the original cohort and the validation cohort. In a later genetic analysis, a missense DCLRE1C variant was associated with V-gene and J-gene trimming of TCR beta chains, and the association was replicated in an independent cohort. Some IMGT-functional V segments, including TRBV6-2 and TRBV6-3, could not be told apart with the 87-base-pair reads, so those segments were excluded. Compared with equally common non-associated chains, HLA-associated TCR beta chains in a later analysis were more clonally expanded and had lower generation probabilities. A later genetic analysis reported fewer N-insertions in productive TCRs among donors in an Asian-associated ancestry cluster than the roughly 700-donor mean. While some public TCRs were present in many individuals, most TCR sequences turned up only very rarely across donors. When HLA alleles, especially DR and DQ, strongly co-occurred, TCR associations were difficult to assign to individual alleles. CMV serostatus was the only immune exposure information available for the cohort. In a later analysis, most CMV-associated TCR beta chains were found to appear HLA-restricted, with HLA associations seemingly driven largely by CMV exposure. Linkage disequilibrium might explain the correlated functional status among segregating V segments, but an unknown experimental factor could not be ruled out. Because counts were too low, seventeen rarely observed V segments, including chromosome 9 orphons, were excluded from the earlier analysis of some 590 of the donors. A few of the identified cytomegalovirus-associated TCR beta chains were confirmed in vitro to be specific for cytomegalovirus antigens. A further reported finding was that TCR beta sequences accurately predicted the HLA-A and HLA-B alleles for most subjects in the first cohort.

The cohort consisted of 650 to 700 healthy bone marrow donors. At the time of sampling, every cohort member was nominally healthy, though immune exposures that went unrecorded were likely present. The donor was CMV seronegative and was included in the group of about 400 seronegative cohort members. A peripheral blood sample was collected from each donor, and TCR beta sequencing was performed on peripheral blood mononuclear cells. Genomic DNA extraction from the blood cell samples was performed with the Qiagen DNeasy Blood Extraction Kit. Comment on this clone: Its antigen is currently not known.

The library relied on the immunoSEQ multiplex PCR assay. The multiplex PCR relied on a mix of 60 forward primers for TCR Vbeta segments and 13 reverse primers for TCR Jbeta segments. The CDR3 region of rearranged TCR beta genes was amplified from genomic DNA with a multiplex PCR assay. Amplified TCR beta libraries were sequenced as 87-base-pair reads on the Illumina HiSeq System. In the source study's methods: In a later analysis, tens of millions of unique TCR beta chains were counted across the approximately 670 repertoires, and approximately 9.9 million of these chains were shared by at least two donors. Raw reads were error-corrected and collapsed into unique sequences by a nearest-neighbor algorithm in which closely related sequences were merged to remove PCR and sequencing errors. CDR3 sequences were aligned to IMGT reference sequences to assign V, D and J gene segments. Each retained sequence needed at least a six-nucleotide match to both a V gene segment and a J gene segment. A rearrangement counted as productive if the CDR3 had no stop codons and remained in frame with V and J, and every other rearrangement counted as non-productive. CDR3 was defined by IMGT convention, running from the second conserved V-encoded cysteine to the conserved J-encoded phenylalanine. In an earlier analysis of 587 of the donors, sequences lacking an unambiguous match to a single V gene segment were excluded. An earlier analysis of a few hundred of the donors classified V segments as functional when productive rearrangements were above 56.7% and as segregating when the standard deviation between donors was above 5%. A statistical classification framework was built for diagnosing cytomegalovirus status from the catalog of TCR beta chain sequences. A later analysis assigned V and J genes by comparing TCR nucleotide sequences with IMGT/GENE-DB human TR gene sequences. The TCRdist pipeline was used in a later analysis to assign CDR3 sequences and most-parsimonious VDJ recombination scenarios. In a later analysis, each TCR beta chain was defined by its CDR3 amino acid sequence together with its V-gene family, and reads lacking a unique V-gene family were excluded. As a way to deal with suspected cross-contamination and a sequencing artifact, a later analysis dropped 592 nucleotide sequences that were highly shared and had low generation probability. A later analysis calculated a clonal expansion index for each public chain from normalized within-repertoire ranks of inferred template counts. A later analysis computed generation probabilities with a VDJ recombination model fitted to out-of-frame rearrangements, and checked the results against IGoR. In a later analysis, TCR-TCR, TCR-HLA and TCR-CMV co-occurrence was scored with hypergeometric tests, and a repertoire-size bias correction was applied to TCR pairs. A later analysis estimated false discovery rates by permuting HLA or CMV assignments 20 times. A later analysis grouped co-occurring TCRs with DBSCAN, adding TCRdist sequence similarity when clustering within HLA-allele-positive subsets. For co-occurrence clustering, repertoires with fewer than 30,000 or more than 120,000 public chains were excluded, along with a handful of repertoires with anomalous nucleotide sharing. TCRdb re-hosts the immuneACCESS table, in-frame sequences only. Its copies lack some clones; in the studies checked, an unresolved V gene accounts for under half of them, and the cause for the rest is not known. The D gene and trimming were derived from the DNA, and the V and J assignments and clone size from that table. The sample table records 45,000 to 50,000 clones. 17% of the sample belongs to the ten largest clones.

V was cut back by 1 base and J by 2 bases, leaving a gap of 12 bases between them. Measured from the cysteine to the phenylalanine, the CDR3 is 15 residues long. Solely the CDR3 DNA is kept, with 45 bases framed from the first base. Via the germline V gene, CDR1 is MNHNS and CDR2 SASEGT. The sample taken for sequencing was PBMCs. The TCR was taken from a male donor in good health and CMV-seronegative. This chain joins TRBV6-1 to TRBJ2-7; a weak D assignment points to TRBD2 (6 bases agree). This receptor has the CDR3 CASSEVAVDTYEQYF. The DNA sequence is TGTGCCAGCAGTGAAGTAGCGGTTGATACCTACGAGCAGTACTTC.